These T cell receptor beta chains were read from a single sample in a study of blood T cell repertoires in COVID-19. The data were produced by immunoSEQ multiplex PCR, yet TCRdb's version contains in-frame clones alone and is incomplete. This sample has 230,000 or so clones; roughly 89% occur once, and the top ten carry about 4.5%. The sequencing sample was made of peripheral blood. The origin of the receptors is a woman in her forties who had recovered from COVID-19. Both conserved end residues are trimmed from each CDR3. Fields, in order: CDR3 length, D gene, J gene, V gene, CDR3 protein. The D gene is left open where the match is weak.

15 | TRBD1 | TRBJ2-2 | TRBV18 | ASSPLRTGGNTGELF
12 | - | TRBJ1-1 | TRBV30 | AWSLTTGRREAF
17 | TRBD2 | TRBJ2-7 | TRBV2 | ASRLRDQFLAGRSYEQY
13 | - | TRBJ1-5 | TRBV3-1/TRBV3-2 | ASSQATDSNQPQH
12 | - | TRBJ2-3 | TRBV25-1 | ASSDRGMADTQY
9 | - | TRBJ2-5 | TRBV11-3 | ASSSEETQY
13 | - | TRBJ1-5 | TRBV6-5 | ASSYSRGSNQPQH
19 | TRBD1 | TRBJ2-6 | TRBV24-1 | ATRTAKTGQGSYPGANVLT
12 | TRBD1 | TRBJ1-1 | TRBV30 | AWRDRVRVTEAF
14 | - | TRBJ1-2 | TRBV3-1/TRBV3-2 | ASSTGPDRCGYGYT
11 | - | TRBJ1-5 | TRBV3-1/TRBV3-2 | ASSQDWGRPQH
14 | - | TRBJ1-1 | TRBV15 | ATSRDRGRGNTEAF
13 | TRBD2 | TRBJ2-1 | TRBV19 | ASSRTSGGYNEQF
15 | TRBD1 | TRBJ2-2 | TRBV5-4 | ASRRRGQGATTGELF
11 | - | TRBJ2-5 | TRBV7-9 | ASSFQGQETQY
12 | TRBD1 | TRBJ2-1 | TRBV29-1 | SVETGELSWEQF
9 | - | TRBJ2-5 | TRBV12-3/TRBV12-4 | ASSYKETQY
12 | - | TRBJ2-3 | TRBV2 | ASRWGPSTDTQY
11 | TRBD2 | TRBJ2-3 | TRBV5-1 | ASDAGGTDTQY
10 | - | TRBJ1-1 | TRBV5-1 | ASSQEGDKAF
10 | - | TRBJ2-1 | TRBV28 | ASSILLGEQF
12 | - | TRBJ2-2 | TRBV5-1 | AKTGQPNTGELF
15 | TRBD2 | TRBJ2-5 | TRBV6-1 | ASSEWRGLAGSETQY
14 | TRBD1 | TRBJ1-1 | TRBV6-2/TRBV6-3 | ASSYSYSGGNTEAF
13 | - | TRBJ1-6 | TRBV2 | ASSEQGPLGSPLH
13 | TRBD2 | TRBJ2-1 | TRBV7-9 | ASSSSGRERNEQF
11 | - | TRBJ2-5 | TRBV11-3 | ASSLDGEETQY
12 | TRBD1 | TRBJ1-1 | TRBV6-5 | ASSYRQGGTEAF
9 | - | TRBJ2-7 | TRBV24-1 | ATSGGYEQY
16 | TRBD2 | TRBJ2-3 | TRBV11-3 | ASSLRTSGIVGPDTQY
12 | - | TRBJ1-2 | TRBV7-9 | ASSQVTGNYGYT
13 | TRBD2 | TRBJ2-2 | TRBV29-1 | SVLAGGVNTGELF
12 | - | TRBJ1-6 | TRBV2 | ASGLQGTGSPLH
10 | - | TRBJ2-5 | TRBV27 | ASRGHPETQY
18 | TRBD2 | TRBJ2-3 | TRBV14 | ASSNQKPESSGKRTDTQY
11 | - | TRBJ2-1 | TRBV10-3 | AISEEVYNEQF
12 | - | TRBJ1-3 | TRBV28 | ASTTLGSGNTIY
12 | - | TRBJ1-1 | TRBV7-9 | ASSLDRENTEAF
13 | - | TRBJ2-2 | TRBV5-1 | ASSLAQTNTGELF
13 | TRBD2 | TRBJ2-3 | TRBV11-2 | ASSAGTRAADTQY
10 | - | TRBJ1-1 | TRBV18 | ASSANGLGAF
15 | - | TRBJ1-2 | TRBV28 | ASSLLVGEGQPYGYT
12 | TRBD1 | TRBJ2-7 | TRBV2 | ASRVRQGSPEQY
11 | - | TRBJ1-2 | TRBV2 | ASSVRGGYGYT
13 | TRBD1 | TRBJ1-1 | TRBV5-6 | ASSLAFRGDTEAF
12 | - | TRBJ1-2 | TRBV6-5 | ASTYGAGANGYT
12 | - | TRBJ2-1 | TRBV11-3 | ASSLKDNIYEQF